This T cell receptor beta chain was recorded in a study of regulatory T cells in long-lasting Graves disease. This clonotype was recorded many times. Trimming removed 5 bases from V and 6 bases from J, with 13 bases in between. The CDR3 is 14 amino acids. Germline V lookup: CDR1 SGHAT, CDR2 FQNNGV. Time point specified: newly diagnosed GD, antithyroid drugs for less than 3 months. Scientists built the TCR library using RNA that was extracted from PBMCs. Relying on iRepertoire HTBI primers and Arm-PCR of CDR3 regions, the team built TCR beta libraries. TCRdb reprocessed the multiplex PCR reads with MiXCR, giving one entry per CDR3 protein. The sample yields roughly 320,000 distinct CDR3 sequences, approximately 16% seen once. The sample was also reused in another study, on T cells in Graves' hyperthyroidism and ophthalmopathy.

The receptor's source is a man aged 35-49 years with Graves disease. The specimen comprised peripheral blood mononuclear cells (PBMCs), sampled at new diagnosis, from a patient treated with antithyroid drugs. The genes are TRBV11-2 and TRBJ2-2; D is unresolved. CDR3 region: CASSAYPGAGELFF. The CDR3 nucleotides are TGTGCCAGCAGCGCCTATCCGGGCGCCGGGGAGCTGTTTTTT.